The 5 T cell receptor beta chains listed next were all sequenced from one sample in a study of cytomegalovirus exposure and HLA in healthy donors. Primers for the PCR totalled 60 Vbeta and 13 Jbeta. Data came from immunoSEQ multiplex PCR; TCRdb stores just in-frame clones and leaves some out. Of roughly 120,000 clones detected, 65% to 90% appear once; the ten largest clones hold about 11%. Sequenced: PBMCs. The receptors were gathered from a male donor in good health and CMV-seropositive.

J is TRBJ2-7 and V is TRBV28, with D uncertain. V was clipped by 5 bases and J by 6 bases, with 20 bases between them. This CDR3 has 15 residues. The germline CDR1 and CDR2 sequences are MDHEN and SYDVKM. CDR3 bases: TGTGCCAGCAGTCAACATCCGGGTCTTGCTCTCGAGCAGTACTTC. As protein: CASSQHPGLALEQYF.

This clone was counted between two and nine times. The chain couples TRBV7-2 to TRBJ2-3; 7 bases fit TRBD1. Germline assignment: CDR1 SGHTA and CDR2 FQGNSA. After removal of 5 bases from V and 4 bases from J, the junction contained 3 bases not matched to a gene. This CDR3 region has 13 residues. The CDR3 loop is CASSAQGADTQYF. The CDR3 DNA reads TGTGCCAGCAGCGCCCAGGGGGCAGATACGCAGTATTTT.

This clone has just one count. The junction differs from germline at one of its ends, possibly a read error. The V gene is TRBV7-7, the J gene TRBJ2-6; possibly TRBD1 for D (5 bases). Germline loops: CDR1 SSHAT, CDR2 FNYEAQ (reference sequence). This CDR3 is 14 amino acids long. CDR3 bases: TGTGCTAGCAGCTTATCCCCTGGGGCCAACGGCCTGACTTTC. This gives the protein CASSLSPGANGLTF. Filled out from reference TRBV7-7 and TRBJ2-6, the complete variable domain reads GAGVSQSPRYKVTKRGQDVTLRCDPISSHATLYWYQQALGQGPEFLTYFNYEAQPDKSGLPSDRFSAERPEGSISTLTIQRTEQRDSAMYRCASSLSPGANGLTFGAGSRLTVL.

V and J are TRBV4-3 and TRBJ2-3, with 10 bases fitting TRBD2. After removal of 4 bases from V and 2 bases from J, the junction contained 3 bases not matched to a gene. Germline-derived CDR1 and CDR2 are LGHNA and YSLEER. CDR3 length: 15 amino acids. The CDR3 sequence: CASSPTSGYTDTQYF. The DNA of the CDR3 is TGCGCCAGCAGCCCGACTAGCGGGTACACAGATACGCAGTATTTT.

The CDR3 DNA reads as TGCAGCGTCCTCCCCCGCGGGAGGGAGAGCACAGATACGCAGTATTTT. Translation: CSVLPRGRESTDTQYF. The rearrangement links TRBV29-1 to TRBJ2-3; the match to TRBD2 covers 9 bases. Germline V lookup: CDR1 SQVTM, CDR2 ANQGSEA. The CDR3 sequence is 16 residues long. After removal of 6 bases from V and 0 bases from J, the junction contained 10 bases not matched to a gene.